These 12 T cell receptor beta chains were all obtained from the same sample, sequenced in a study of cytotoxic CD8 clonotypes in ibrutinib-treated CLL. Here immunoSEQ multiplex PCR was the method, and the copy in TCRdb shows in-frame clones only, minus some. The table records 150,000 or so clones, roughly 77% of them present only once. The specimen comprised PBMCs, sampled after 12 months of ibrutinib treatment. The receptor source for this set is a human donor with chronic lymphocytic leukemia.

V gene TRBV5-4 combines with J gene TRBJ2-2, with 7 bases lining up with TRBD2. Germline loops: CDR1 SGHNT, CDR2 YYREEE (reference sequence). The CDR3 is made up of 16 amino acids. V shed 3 bases, J shed 0 bases, and the junction held 5 bases outside the gene matches. CDR3 protein: CASSSSGITNTGELFF. CDR3 bases: TGTGCCAGCAGCTCCAGCGGGATAACGAACACCGGGGAGCTGTTTTTT.

The chain uses TRBV5-4 and TRBJ1-2; D is undetermined. This CDR3 region has 11 residues. Trimming cost V 4 bases and J 5 bases, with 6 bases left between them. The germline V gene encodes CDR1 SGHNT and CDR2 YYREEE (reference sequence). CDR3 residues: CASSKGYGYTF. The DNA for the CDR3 is TGTGCCAGCAGCAAGGGATATGGCTACACCTTC.

The chain employs TRBV10-3 and TRBJ2-7; D is uncertain. Trimming took off 7 bases at V and 7 bases at J, with 20 bases between the two ends. CDR3 length: 14 residues. CDR1 and CDR2 from the germline V gene are ENHRY and SYGVKD. CDR3 DNA: TGTGCCATCACGGCTAACCAGGCTACATCGGAGCAGTACTTC. Its protein is CAITANQATSEQYF.

V is TRBV6-5 and J is TRBJ1-1; the D is unclear. V was shortened by 0 bases and J by 0 bases, with 11 bases between the two germline ends. Germline assignment: CDR1 MNHEY and CDR2 SVGAGI. The CDR3 consists of 16 residues. The CDR3 protein is CASSYSFQSMNTEAFF. The CDR3 DNA is TGTGCCAGCAGTTACTCGTTTCAGAGCATGAACACTGAAGCTTTCTTT.

V is TRBV5-1 and J is TRBJ1-2; 7 bases line up with TRBD1. J gave up 7 bases and V 6 bases, and 6 bases lay outside the gene matches. The CDR3 totals 12 residues. The germline gives CDR1 SGHRS, CDR2 YFSETQ. CDR3: CASTENRGGYTF. DNA of the CDR3: TGCGCCAGCACGGAAAACAGGGGTGGCTACACCTTC.

The chain links TRBV30 to TRBJ2-7; D remains ambiguous. This CDR3 spans 12 amino acids. Germline CDR1 is GTSNPN and CDR2 is SVGIG (reference sequence). Trimming cost V 2 bases and J 6 bases, with 11 bases left between them. This CDR3 is CAWSIRGSEQYF. The CDR3 bases are TGTGCCTGGAGTATTAGAGGATCCGAGCAGTACTTC.

The CDR3 loop reads CASSRTGSTEAFF. The CDR3 region has the DNA TGTGCCAGCAGTCGTACAGGGTCCACTGAAGCTTTCTTT. V usage is TRBV2 and J usage is TRBJ1-1; D might be TRBD1 (6 bases). The CDR3 is 13 residues long. CDR1 SNHLY and CDR2 FYNNEI come from the germline V gene. The V end was cut by 5 bases, the J end by 4 bases, with 11 bases between.

Only one count was recorded for this clone. V gene TRBV14 combines with J gene TRBJ2-7; unclear D gene. Germline V lookup: CDR1 SGHDN, CDR2 FVKESK. This CDR3 region has 13 residues. The ends were cut back, 0 bases at V and 8 bases at J, with 11 bases in the middle. CDR3 in amino acids: CASSQDLVGQQYF. CDR3 bases: TGTGCCAGCAGCCAAGATCTCGTAGGGCAGCAGTACTTC.

This clone was picked up a small number of times. The chain uses TRBV30 and TRBJ1-1, with TRBD1 matching 8 bases. The CDR3 loop spans 12 amino acids. Germline-derived CDR1 and CDR2 are GTSNPN and SVGIG (reference sequence). This CDR3 reads CARDNRGGKAFF. The CDR3 coding sequence is TGTGCTCGTGATAACAGGGGGGGGAAAGCTTTCTTT.

The CDR3 DNA follows: TGTGCCAGCAGCTTCCAAGACAGGGGTTGGGAGTTCTTC. Translating gives CASSFQDRGWEFF. The chain has TRBV5-6 and TRBJ2-1; 8 nucleotides agree with TRBD1. This CDR3 comprises 13 residues. Trimming took 2 bases from V and 14 from J; bases not matched to a gene: 9. Germline CDR1 and CDR2: SGHDT and YYEEEE.

The chain is built from TRBV6-5 and TRBJ1-1; D is perhaps TRBD1 (5 bases). Trimming removed 6 bases at V and 5 bases at J, with 10 bases between. Germline CDR1 and CDR2: MNHEY and SVGAGI. The CDR3 covers 12 residues. The CDR3 is CASRGGGTEAFF. For the CDR3, the DNA is TGTGCCAGCAGGGGGGGAGGTACTGAAGCTTTCTTT.

V gene TRBV5-1 combines with J gene TRBJ2-7, with 14 bases matching TRBD2. Germline V gene lookup returns CDR1 SGHRS and CDR2 YFSETQ. This CDR3 is 15 amino acids long. Trimming at V came to 3 bases and at J to 6 bases, leaving 5 bases not matched to a gene. DNA of the CDR3: TGCGCCAGCAGCTACGGACTAGCGGGGGGTGTCGAGCAGTACTTC. It yields the protein CASSYGLAGGVEQYF. Together with reference TRBV5-1 and TRBJ2-7, the CDR3 gives the full variable domain: KAGVTQTPRYLIKTRGQQVTLSCSPISGHRSVSWYQQTPGQGLQFLFEYFSETQRNKGNFPGRFSGRQFSNSRSEMNVSTLELGDSALYLCASSYGLAGGVEQYFGPGTRLTVT.